This T cell receptor beta chain was obtained from a study of T cells in Graves' hyperthyroidism and ophthalmopathy. Broader study findings: The majority of expanded thyroid clonotypes above 0.001 also appeared in blood. Ophthalmopathy was model-predicted a median approximately 6.9 months pre-onset.

Concerning this clonotype: Its antigen is still unknown.

Diagnoses were established using clinical symptoms, serum thyroxine and TRAb, thyroid ultrasound and orbital computed tomography. An approximately 9.8 ml volume of fresh peripheral blood provided the PBMCs. Amplification targeted TCR beta CDR3 regions from RNA transcripts. Researchers ran a first-round RT-PCR on the TCR CDR3 using the HTBI primer set. MiXCR, run by TCRdb on the multiplex PCR reads, gives a single entry per CDR3 protein. The sample lists a few hundred thousand distinct CDR3 sequences; 15% to 20% were seen once. V trimming: 1 base; J trimming: 8 bases; junction bases outside the gene matches: 12. This CDR3 comprises 17 residues. Germline V lookup: CDR1 LGHNA, CDR2 YSLEER.

Specimen: blood. The origin of this receptor is a woman aged 55-69 years with Graves' ophthalmopathy. The rearrangement joins TRBV4-3 to TRBJ1-4; 8 bases agree with TRBD1. The CDR3 loop reads CASSQGHRWTGWEKLFF. CDR3 sequence (DNA): TGCGCCAGCAGCCAAGGTCATCGTTGGACAGGGTGGGAAAAACTGTTTTTT.